One and the same sample provided the 19 T cell receptor beta chains below, sequenced in a study of human T cells and chemical hapten exposure. Time point denoted: patch test 3, about 24 weeks after DPC sensitization. Treatment in this sample: therapeutic diphenylcyclopropenone sensitization with weekly scalp DPC. One entry per CDR3 protein results from TCRdb running MiXCR on the RACE reads. The table shows more than 95,000 distinct CDR3 sequences, with roughly 27% occurring only once. Sequencing was performed on whole blood, taken in connection with sensitization to the hapten diphenylcyclopropenone (DPC). The receptor set was obtained from a man between 35 and 55 years old with alopecia areata. Some clones in this sample may be carry-over from other donors' samples.

V and J are TRBV7-9 and TRBJ1-1, with 7 bases identical to TRBD1. V lost 5 bases and J lost 2; bases outside the gene matches: 5. The germline V gene encodes CDR1 SEHNR and CDR2 FQNEAQ (reference sequence). CDR3 size: 14 residues. The CDR3 loop reads CASSLGTANTEAFF. The CDR3, as DNA: TGTGCCAGCAGCCTCGGGACAGCCAACACTGAAGCTTTCTTT.

There are a few counts of this clonotype. J is TRBJ1-1 and V is TRBV28; maybe TRBD1 (6 bases). From germline, CDR1 is MDHEN and CDR2 SYDVKM. V lost 5 bases, J lost 4 bases, and 17 bases lay in between. The CDR3 covers 15 residues. For the CDR3, the DNA is TGTGCCAGCAGTGGAGTGGGGGGCTCGGGCACTGAAGCTTTCTTT. Translating gives CASSGVGGSGTEAFF.

This clonotype was detected a few times. The chain recombines TRBV2 with TRBJ2-1; 10 nucleotides align to TRBD2. Germline CDR1 and CDR2: SNHLY and FYNNEI. J lost 3 bases, V lost 5 bases, and 7 bases had no gene match. The CDR3 totals 16 residues. CDR3 loop: CASSLGGLAHYNEQFF. In DNA form, the CDR3 reads TGTGCCAGCAGTCTCGGGGGACTAGCGCACTACAATGAGCAGTTCTTC.

This clonotype was recorded a few times. The genes are TRBV5-6 and TRBJ2-2, with TRBD2 as a possible D gene (6 bases). CDR1 SGHDT and CDR2 YYEEEE come from the germline V gene. This CDR3 has 16 residues. With 1 base removed from V and 3 bases from J, the gap between germline ends came to 13 bases. The chain's CDR3 is CASSLSRRGDTGELFF. DNA for the CDR3: TGTGCCAGCAGCTTGTCGCGGAGGGGAGACACCGGGGAGCTGTTTTTT.

This clonotype has a handful of counts. The chain recombines TRBV12-3 or TRBV12-4 with TRBJ1-6; D perhaps matches TRBD1 (5 bases). The CDR3 consists of 15 residues. V lost 4 bases and J lost 10, with 17 bases in between. CDR3 nucleotides: TGTGCCAGCAGTTCCACTGGGACGGGGAGATCACCCCTCCACTTT. This codes for CASSSTGTGRSPLHF.

The chain combines TRBV20-1 with TRBJ2-4; a weak D match, TRBD1 (6 bases). CDR1 and CDR2 (germline): DFQATT, SNEGSKA (reference sequence). The CDR3 extends over 18 amino acids. V was pared by 5 bases and J by 7 bases, with 30 bases between. The CDR3 bases are TGCAGTGCTTCTCCAATAATCGGTTTGGCTAGTCAGGGGAACATTCAGTACTTC. It is translated as CSASPIIGLASQGNIQYF.

This clonotype came up a few times. The chain employs TRBV27 and TRBJ1-4, with 7 nucleotides matching TRBD1. Germline trimming cut 8 bases from V and 10 bases from J; bases unmatched to any gene: 16. The CDR3 length is 15 residues. From germline, CDR1 is MNHEY and CDR2 SMNVEV (reference sequence). Here the CDR3 DNA reads TGTGCCAGCGCGGGCAGGACAGGTGAAATCGGAAAACTGTTTTTT. Translation: CASAGRTGEIGKLFF.

This clonotype was seen a few times. This rearrangement joins TRBV4-1 to TRBJ2-7; D perhaps matches TRBD2 (6 bases). This CDR3 region has 14 residues. Germline V gives CDR1 MGHRA, CDR2 YSYEKL. The V end was cut by 1 base, the J end by 9 bases, with 16 bases between. CDR3 nucleotide sequence: TGCGCCAGCAGCCAAGGTCGGGACTCCTCTGGGCAGTACTTC. This sequence encodes CASSQGRDSSGQYF.

This clonotype was detected ten times or more. This chain joins TRBV3-1 and TRBJ2-7; 11 nucleotides line up with TRBD1. The CDR3 extends over 14 amino acids. Losses at the gene ends were 1 base for V and 6 bases for J; bases not matched to a gene: 2. Germline V gene lookup returns CDR1 LGHDT and CDR2 YNNKEL (reference sequence). CDR3 in amino acids: CASSQAGTGGEQYF. The CDR3 bases are TGTGCCAGCAGCCAAGCCGGGACAGGGGGCGAGCAGTACTTC.

This clonotype has a count of ten or more. The chain has TRBV12-3 or TRBV12-4 and TRBJ2-2; 10 bases map to TRBD2. J lost 1 base, V lost 2 bases, and 1 base had no gene match. The CDR3 consists of 16 residues. This chain's CDR3 is CASSLWTSGNTGELFF. CDR3 nucleotides: TGTGCCAGCAGTTTATGGACTAGCGGGAACACCGGGGAGCTGTTTTTT.

The sample holds many counts of this clonotype. This chain joins TRBV24-1 and TRBJ2-1, with 8 bases aligning to TRBD1. The CDR3 covers 17 residues. V dropped 2 bases and J dropped 4; count of bases not matched to a gene: 9. Germline loops: CDR1 KGHDR, CDR2 SFDVKD. The chain's CDR3 is CATSDSSGTGTYNEQFF. In DNA form, the CDR3 reads TGTGCCACCAGTGATTCTTCCGGGACAGGTACTTACAATGAGCAGTTCTTC.

V is TRBV6-5 and J is TRBJ2-2; D not resolved. Germline-derived CDR1 and CDR2 are MNHEY and SVGAGI. V was shortened by 2 bases and J by 1 base, with 8 bases between the two germline ends. CDR3 length: 15 amino acids. The CDR3 sequence is CASSYRIVNTGELFF. The CDR3, as DNA: TGTGCCAGCAGTTACAGAATCGTGAACACCGGGGAGCTGTTTTTT.

The gene calls are TRBV3-1 and TRBJ2-1, with 12 bases aligning to TRBD2. The germline gives CDR1 LGHDT, CDR2 YNNKEL (reference sequence). This CDR3 region has 14 residues. The junction had 7 bases not matched to a gene; V was cut back by 0 bases and J by 16 bases. The CDR3 sequence: CASSQDILAGGQFF. The CDR3 DNA reads as TGTGCCAGCAGCCAAGACATACTAGCGGGAGGCCAATTCTTC.

This clonotype was observed a few times. The rearrangement uses TRBV6-6 and TRBJ1-2, with 9 nucleotides matching TRBD1. Losses at the gene ends were 4 bases for V and 4 bases for J; bases not matched to a gene: 4. CDR3 size: 14 residues. Germline V lookup: CDR1 MNHNY, CDR2 SVGAGI (reference sequence). The chain's CDR3 is CASSSDRGSYGYTF. The CDR3 DNA reads TGTGCCAGCAGTTCGGACAGGGGCAGCTATGGCTACACCTTC.

The V gene is TRBV7-2, the J gene TRBJ2-6; D is possibly TRBD1 (6 bases). The germline V gene encodes CDR1 SGHTA and CDR2 FQGNSA. The CDR3 runs to 18 residues. V dropped 2 bases and J dropped 0 bases, with 14 bases sitting between them. Here the CDR3 DNA reads TGTGCCAGCAGCTTACCTCGGACAGCCTCCTCTGGGGCCAACGTCCTGACTTTC. Its translation is CASSLPRTASSGANVLTF.

In regard to this clonotype: The conserved final phenylalanine or tryptophan is absent from the CDR3, which likely points to a read error. This chain links TRBV12-3 or TRBV12-4 with TRBJ1-3; no definite D call. V was trimmed by 2 bases and J by 4 bases, leaving 3 bases between them. This CDR3 has 12 amino acids. The DNA of the CDR3 is TGTGCCAGCAGTTTAAGGGGAAACACCATATATTTA. It codes for CASSLRGNTIYL.

This clonotype appeared a few times. The rearrangement joins TRBV11-2 to TRBJ2-1; no reliable D call. From germline, CDR1 is SGHAT and CDR2 FQNNGV. The CDR3 runs 13 residues. V shed 1 base and J shed 9 bases, with 10 bases lying between them. This CDR3 reads CASSLGLLIEQFF. Written as DNA, the CDR3 is TGTGCCAGCAGCTTAGGACTTTTGATTGAGCAGTTCTTC.

This chain uses TRBV9 with TRBJ2-7; TRBD1 matches 8 bases. V lost 5 bases and J lost 2; bases outside the gene matches: 6. Germline V gives CDR1 SGDLS, CDR2 YYNGEE. This CDR3 has 14 residues. CDR3 sequence: CASSRTGNTYEQYF. DNA of the CDR3: TGTGCCAGCAGTCGGACAGGGAATACCTACGAGCAGTACTTC.

This clonotype was recorded a few times. The rearrangement uses TRBV9 and TRBJ2-7; tentative D call: TRBD2 (6 bases). The CDR3 contains 13 residues. Per germline, CDR1 SGDLS and CDR2 YYNGEE. V lost 4 bases and J 9 bases, leaving 17 bases between the germline ends. The CDR3 coding sequence is TGTGCCAGCAGCCCTTCTAGGGTCGGGGGGCAGTACTTC. The encoded protein is CASSPSRVGGQYF.